This T cell receptor (beta chain) was sequenced in a study of T cell responses to AZD1222 COVID-19 vaccine. For this clone: Its antigen remains unknown.

The CDR3 is made up of 15 amino acids. Trimming removed 7 bases from V and 0 bases from J; junction bases left unmatched: 6. The germline CDR1 and CDR2 sequences are ENHRY and SYGVKD. Study results and limitations: CD4 TCRs linked to vaccination spanned spike, dominating at 160-218 and 743-854. Two doses of AZD1222 preceded a rise in Spike-specific TCR breadth and depth. Per reports, nearly half of all spike-specific TCRs target regions that are unmutated in variants. Donors, mostly white British, included more females; clonal diversity was possibly underestimated.

The repertoire was sequenced with immunoSEQ multiplex PCR; TCRdb's copy has only in-frame clones and lacks some. The profile shows 40,000 to 60,000 clones, about 86% of them singletons. The specimen comprised peripheral blood, sampled 28 days after the second AZD1222 dose. The source is an adult who received the AZD1222 COVID-19 vaccine. V is TRBV10-3 and J is TRBJ2-1, with 7 bases matching TRBD1. As DNA, the CDR3 is TGTGCCATCACCGAGACAGGGAACTCCTACAATGAGCAGTTCTTC. Amino acids: CAITETGNSYNEQFF.